The clone carrying this T cell receptor beta chain was recorded only once. The antigen remains undetermined. Trimming at V came to 2 bases and at J to 3 bases, leaving 6 bases not matched to a gene. CDR3 length: 16 amino acids. The germline gives CDR1 WSHSY, CDR2 SAAADI. The sample belongs to a study of cytomegalovirus exposure and HLA in healthy donors. The protocol was immunoSEQ multiplex PCR, while the TCRdb copy is restricted to in-frame clones and leaves out a portion. The sample has approximately 260,000 clones; approximately 86% are singletons. Findings and caveats of the study: Across donors, most TCRs were seen rarely, yet some public ones were widespread. Reports described diagnosis of cytomegalovirus status by the classifier as highly specific and sensitive.

Sequenced input: PBMCs. This TCR was sampled from a young woman in good health and CMV-seropositive. The V gene is TRBV10-2, the J gene TRBJ2-1; TRBD2 agrees at 8 bases. In DNA form, the CDR3 reads TGCGCCAGCAGTGAGGCTAGCGGGTTTAGCTACAATGAGCAGTTCTTC. Amino acid sequence: CASSEASGFSYNEQFF.